The 26 T cell receptor beta chains below come from one sample, sequenced in a study of blood T cell repertoires in COVID-19. TCRdb's copy holds only in-frame clones and misses some; the assay was immunoSEQ multiplex PCR. Here the sample spans over 75,000 clones, around nine tenths being singletons. Sequencing input: peripheral blood. The receptors were gathered from a man aged 55 to 69 with acute or convalescent COVID-19.

The V call is TRBV5-6, the J call TRBJ1-2, with D unresolved. Germline V gives CDR1 SGHDT, CDR2 YYEEEE. This CDR3 spans 13 amino acids. The germline V and J ends were trimmed by 4 bases and 4 bases, with 11 bases remaining between them. DNA for the CDR3: TGTGCCAGCAGCACACAAGATACCTATGGCTACACCTTC. Residues: CASSTQDTYGYTF.

This clone has a handful of counts. This chain connects TRBV5-4 to TRBJ2-5; TRBD2 is a possible D gene (5 bases). Germline CDR1 reads SGHNT; CDR2 reads YYREEE (reference sequence). This CDR3 is 13 amino acids long. V lost 3 bases, J lost 5 bases, and 11 bases lay in between. The CDR3 sequence: CASSSGGGETQYF. CDR3 nucleotide sequence: TGTGCCAGCAGCTCAGGAGGCGGGGAGACCCAGTACTTC.

V usage is TRBV28 and J usage is TRBJ2-1, with 7 bases fitting TRBD2. The V segment lost 2 bases and the J segment 3 bases; nucleotides outside the gene matches: 7. The CDR3 covers 16 residues. The germline CDR1 and CDR2 sequences are MDHEN and SYDVKM. CDR3 coding DNA: TGTGCCAGCAGTTTACCTTACGGGGGGAACTACAATGAGCAGTTCTTC. The encoded protein is CASSLPYGGNYNEQFF. The full variable domain, completed using reference TRBV28 and TRBJ2-1, is DVKVTQSSRYLVKRTGEKVFLECVQDMDHENMFWYRQDPGLGLRLIYFSYDVKMKEKGDIPEGYSVSREKKERFSLILESASTNQTSMYLCASSLPYGGNYNEQFFGPGTRLTVL.

The chain joins TRBV19 to TRBJ2-1; 8 bases are a match to TRBD1. Germline CDR1 is LNHDA and CDR2 is SQIVND (reference sequence). This CDR3 region has 17 residues. V shed 6 bases, J shed 1 base, and the junction held 11 bases outside the gene matches. Here the CDR3 reads CASRKGQGIGSYNEQFF. Written as DNA, the CDR3 is TGTGCCAGTAGGAAAGGACAGGGCATAGGGTCCTACAATGAGCAGTTCTTC.

The rearrangement links TRBV25-1 to TRBJ2-5; tentative D call: TRBD1 (5 bases). The V end was cut by 4 bases, the J end by 2 bases, with 17 bases between. The CDR3 loop spans 16 amino acids. From germline, CDR1 is MGHDK and CDR2 SYGVNS. This CDR3 reads CASSARDSFFQETQYF. CDR3 DNA: TGTGCCAGCAGTGCCAGAGACAGTTTTTTTCAAGAGACCCAGTACTTC.

The chain recombines TRBV29-1 with TRBJ1-1; no firm D call. CDR3 length: 10 residues. Between the trimmed V and J ends, which lost 7 bases and 5 bases, there was a span of 8 bases. CDR1 and CDR2 (germline): SQVTM, ANQGSEA. The CDR3 spells CSGSRTEAFF. The CDR3 DNA reads as TGCAGCGGGAGTAGGACTGAAGCTTTCTTT.

The genes are TRBV5-5 and TRBJ2-7, with 8 bases aligning to TRBD2. V dropped 3 bases and J dropped 7; count of bases not matched to a gene: 9. In germline, CDR1 is SGHKS, CDR2 YYEKEE (reference sequence). CDR3 length: 14 amino acids. CDR3 region: CASSSPGRGGEQYF. CDR3 DNA: TGTGCCAGCAGCTCCCCCGGGAGGGGAGGGGAGCAGTACTTC.

This sequence joins TRBV6-4 and TRBJ2-1; TRBD2 agrees at 12 bases. Per germline, CDR1 MRHNA and CDR2 SNTAGT. The V and J ends lost 3 bases and 7 bases, in that order; junction bases with no gene match: 1. The CDR3 is made up of 14 amino acids. CDR3 in amino acids: CASSDLAGGNEQFF. CDR3 nucleotide sequence: TGTGCCAGCAGTGATCTAGCGGGAGGGAATGAGCAGTTCTTC.

The rearrangement links TRBV7-8 to TRBJ2-2, with D uncertain. Germline CDR1 reads SGHVS; CDR2 reads FQNEAQ. V lost 6 bases to trimming and J lost 6 bases, with 23 bases between them. The CDR3 runs to 17 residues. The CDR3 coding sequence is TGTGCCAGCAGTCCACAGCCTGGCACATACTTTGCCGGGGAGCTGTTTTTT. It codes for CASSPQPGTYFAGELFF.

This clone occurred once. The rearrangement joins TRBV5-4 to TRBJ2-6; 7 bases line up with TRBD1. The germline V gene has CDR1 SGHNT and CDR2 YYREEE (reference sequence). This CDR3 is built from 15 residues. Trimming took 3 bases from V and 1 from J; bases not matched to a gene: 1. In DNA, the CDR3 is TGTGCCAGCAGCTCCAGGGGGTCTGGGGCCAACGTCCTGACTTTC. It is translated as CASSSRGSGANVLTF.

This clone was counted a few times. The chain uses TRBV7-3 and TRBJ2-7, with TRBD2 identical over 11 bases. Trimming at V came to 5 bases and at J to 4 bases, leaving 7 bases not matched to a gene. The V gene's germline CDR1 is SGHTA and CDR2 FQGTGA. The CDR3 is 15 amino acids. The CDR3 nucleotides read TGTGCCAGCAGCCCGACTAGCGGGGCTCGATACGAGCAGTACTTC. Translating it yields CASSPTSGARYEQYF.

The V call is TRBV6-5, the J call TRBJ1-4; 9 bases fit TRBD1. The CDR3 extends over 15 amino acids. From germline, CDR1 is MNHEY and CDR2 SVGAGI. The junction had 8 bases not matched to a gene; V was cut back by 7 bases and J by 5 bases. The CDR3 DNA reads as TGTGCCAGCAAAATAACAGGGGGCCGGAATGAAAAACTGTTTTTT. Its translation is CASKITGGRNEKLFF.

V and J are TRBV5-4 and TRBJ2-3; TRBD1 is a possible D gene (6 bases). Trimming removed 0 bases from V and 4 bases from J, with 12 bases in between. The germline V gene encodes CDR1 SGHNT and CDR2 YYREEE (reference sequence). The CDR3 runs to 15 residues. The DNA of the CDR3 is TGTGCCAGCAGCTTGGACGCAGAGGGGGCAGATACGCAGTATTTT. Translated: CASSLDAEGADTQYF.

The chain carries TRBV18 and TRBJ2-1, with D hard to call. The CDR3 totals 15 residues. V was trimmed by 0 bases and J by 1 base, leaving 7 bases between them. Germline CDR1 and CDR2: KGHSH and LQKENI. The CDR3 nucleotides are TGTGCCAGCTCACCACCGTCCTTATCCTACAATGAGCAGTTCTTC. Protein product: CASSPPSLSYNEQFF.

The V gene is TRBV11-1, the J gene TRBJ2-5; D is possibly TRBD1 (5 bases). CDR3 length: 14 residues. Germline-derived CDR1 and CDR2 are SGHAT and FQDESV (reference sequence). V was clipped by 1 base and J by 3 bases, with 9 bases between them. The CDR3 reads CASSLGGREETQYF. DNA for the CDR3: TGTGCCAGCAGCTTAGGGGGCAGAGAAGAGACCCAGTACTTC.

The rearrangement links TRBV5-5 to TRBJ2-1; 7 bases are a match to TRBD1. The CDR3 is 14 residues long. With V trimmed by 4 bases and J by 6 bases, 7 bases remained unmatched. CDR1 and CDR2 from the germline V gene are SGHKS and YYEKEE (reference sequence). CDR3 nucleotides: TGTGCCAGCAGCGGCGGACAGGAACGCAATGAGCAGTTCTTC. This sequence encodes CASSGGQERNEQFF.

The gene calls are TRBV9 and TRBJ2-1, with a possible D match to TRBD2 (5 bases). This CDR3 region has 15 residues. Germline-derived CDR1 and CDR2 are SGDLS and YYNGEE. Trimming cost V 2 bases and J 6 bases, with 15 bases left between them. CDR3 sequence (DNA): TGTGCCAGCAGCGTTTCTCCCGGGATTTTCAATGAGCAGTTCTTC. Encoded protein: CASSVSPGIFNEQFF. The variable domain in full, with the rest retrieved from reference TRBV9 and TRBJ2-1, is DSGVTQTPKHLITATGQRVTLRCSPRSGDLSVYWYQQSLDQGLQFLIQYYNGEERAKGNILERFSAQQFPDLHSELNLSSLELGDSALYFCASSVSPGIFNEQFFGPGTRLTVL.

This chain links TRBV11-2 with TRBJ2-7; D is undetermined. The CDR3 spans 12 residues. V was clipped by 0 bases and J by 5 bases, with 5 bases between them. The germline V gene has CDR1 SGHAT and CDR2 FQNNGV. CDR3 sequence: CASSLDRDEQYF. CDR3 in DNA: TGTGCCAGCAGCTTAGATCGGGACGAGCAGTACTTC.

The chain carries TRBV24-1 and TRBJ2-3; TRBD2 is a possible D gene (6 bases). The CDR3 extends over 15 amino acids. Trimming took off 10 bases at V and 4 bases at J, with 20 bases between the two ends. Germline V gene data show CDR1 as KGHDR and CDR2 as SFDVKD. The CDR3 DNA reads as TGTGCCACATCAAAGGAGGGGAGTACGTCAGATACGCAGTATTTT. Translating gives CATSKEGSTSDTQYF.

This chain connects TRBV7-6 to TRBJ2-2, with D perhaps matching TRBD2 (7 bases). The germline gives CDR1 SGHVS, CDR2 FNYEAQ. This CDR3 has 16 residues. V was shortened by 4 bases and J by 7 bases, with 19 bases between the two germline ends. CDR3 in DNA: TGTGCCAGCAGCTCTTTGACGCGGGGGCAGGGCGGGGAGCTGTTTTTT. Translation gives CASSSLTRGQGGELFF.

V is TRBV11-3 and J is TRBJ1-1; the D gene is possibly TRBD1 (5 bases). The V and J ends lost 1 base and 6 bases respectively, with 12 bases between them. This CDR3 is 14 amino acids long. Germline V gene sequence: CDR1 SGHNT, CDR2 YENEEA. The chain's CDR3 is CASSLVQVGPEAFF. Here the CDR3 DNA reads TGTGCCAGCAGCTTAGTACAGGTCGGTCCTGAAGCTTTCTTT.

The chain uses TRBV5-1 and TRBJ2-1; 13 nucleotides align to TRBD2. The CDR3 loop spans 16 amino acids. Germline V lookup: CDR1 SGHRS, CDR2 YFSETQ. Trimming cost V 7 bases and J 7 bases; bases outside gene matches: 11. This CDR3 is CASQRTSGSIVNEQFF. The CDR3, as DNA: TGCGCCAGCCAACGGACTAGCGGGAGCATTGTGAATGAGCAGTTCTTC.

CDR3 nucleotides: TGTGCCAGCAGCCCAAACCTGGCGGGACAGGGGGCCAAGGAGACCCAGTACTTC. Translated: CASSPNLAGQGAKETQYF. This chain connects TRBV11-2 to TRBJ2-5; 12 bases line up with TRBD1. CDR3 length: 18 amino acids. V dropped 5 bases and J dropped 5; count of bases not matched to a gene: 15. CDR1 and CDR2 (germline): SGHAT, FQNNGV.

This chain uses TRBV19 with TRBJ1-1, with 10 positions matching TRBD1. V was clipped by 6 bases and J by 5 bases; unmatched bases: 3. The CDR3 length is 13 residues. In germline, CDR1 is LNHDA, CDR2 SQIVND (reference sequence). This CDR3 is CASSGTGETEAFF. CDR3 in DNA: TGTGCCAGTAGCGGGACAGGGGAAACTGAAGCTTTCTTT.

This clone is a singleton in its sample. V gene TRBV3-1 (or the pseudogene TRBV3-2) combines with J gene TRBJ2-1; D gene unclear. This CDR3 contains 16 residues. Germline V gene data show CDR1 as LGHDT and CDR2 as YNNKEL (reference sequence). Deletions cut 0 bases from V and 0 bases from J, with 9 bases between. The CDR3 coding sequence is TGTGCCAGCAGCCAAGATCTTGAGAGCTCCTACAATGAGCAGTTCTTC. It encodes CASSQDLESSYNEQFF.

CDR3 DNA sequence: TGTGCCAGTAGTATAAAGCGGAAGGGGGATGAGCAGTTCTTC. Its translation: CASSIKRKGDEQFF. The genes are TRBV19 and TRBJ2-1, with a weak D call TRBD1 (6 bases). V lost 2 bases, J lost 8 bases, and 13 bases lay in between. This CDR3 comprises 14 residues. Germline assignment: CDR1 LNHDA and CDR2 SQIVND (reference sequence).